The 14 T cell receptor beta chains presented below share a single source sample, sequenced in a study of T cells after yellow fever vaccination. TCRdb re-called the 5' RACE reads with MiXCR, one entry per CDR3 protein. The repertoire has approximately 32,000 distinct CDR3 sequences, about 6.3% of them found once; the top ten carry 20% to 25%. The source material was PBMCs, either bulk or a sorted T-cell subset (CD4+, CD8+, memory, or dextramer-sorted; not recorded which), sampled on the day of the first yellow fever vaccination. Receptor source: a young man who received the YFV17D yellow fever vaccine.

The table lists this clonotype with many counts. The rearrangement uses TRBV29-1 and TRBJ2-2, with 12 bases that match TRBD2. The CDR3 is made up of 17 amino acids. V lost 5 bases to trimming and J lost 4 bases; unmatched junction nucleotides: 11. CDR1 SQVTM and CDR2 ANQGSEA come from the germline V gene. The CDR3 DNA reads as TGCAGCGTTCTTCCTAGCGGGGGGGAGACAACCACCGGGGAGCTGTTTTTT. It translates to CSVLPSGGETTTGELFF.

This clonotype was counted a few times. The chain's CDR3 is CAWSVPGGRAFF. CDR3 nucleotides: TGTGCCTGGAGTGTGCCGGGGGGCCGAGCTTTCTTT. The V and J genes are TRBV30 and TRBJ1-1; tentatively, D is TRBD1 (6 bases). Between the trimmed V and J ends, which lost 0 bases and 10 bases, there was a span of 12 bases. Germline CDR1 GTSNPN, CDR2 SVGIG (reference sequence). The CDR3 is 12 amino acids.

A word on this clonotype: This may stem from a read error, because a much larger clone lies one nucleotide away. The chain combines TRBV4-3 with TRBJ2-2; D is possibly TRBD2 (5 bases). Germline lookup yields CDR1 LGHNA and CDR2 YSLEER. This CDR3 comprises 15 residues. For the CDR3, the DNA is TGCGCCAGCAGCCAAGTTGAGTCCAACACCGGGGAGCAGTTTTTT. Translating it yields CASSQVESNTGEQFF.

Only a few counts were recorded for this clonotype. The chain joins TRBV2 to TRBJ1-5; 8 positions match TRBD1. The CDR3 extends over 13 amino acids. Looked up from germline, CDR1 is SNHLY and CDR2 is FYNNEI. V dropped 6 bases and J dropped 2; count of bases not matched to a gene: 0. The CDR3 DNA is TGTGCCAGCAGGGACAGGGGCAATCAGCCCCAGCATTTT. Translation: CASRDRGNQPQHF.

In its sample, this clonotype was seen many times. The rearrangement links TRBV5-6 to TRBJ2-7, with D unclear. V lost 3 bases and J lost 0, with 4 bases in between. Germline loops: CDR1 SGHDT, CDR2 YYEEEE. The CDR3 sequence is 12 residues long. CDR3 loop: CASSWDSYEQYF. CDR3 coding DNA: TGTGCCAGCAGCTGGGACTCCTACGAGCAGTACTTC.

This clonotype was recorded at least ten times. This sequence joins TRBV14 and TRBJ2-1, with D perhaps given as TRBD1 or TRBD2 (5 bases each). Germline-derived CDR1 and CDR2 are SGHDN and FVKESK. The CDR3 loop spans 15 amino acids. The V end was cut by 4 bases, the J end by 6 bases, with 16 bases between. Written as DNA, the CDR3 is TGTGCCAGCAGCCCGGGTCGGGGTGGGGGCAATGAGCAGTTCTTC. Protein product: CASSPGRGGGNEQFF. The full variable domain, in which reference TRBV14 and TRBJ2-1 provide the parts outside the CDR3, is EAGVTQFPSHSVIEKGQTVTLRCDPISGHDNLYWYRRVMGKEIKFLLHFVKESKQDESGMPNNRFLAERTGGTYSTLKVQPAELEDSGVYFCASSPGRGGGNEQFFGPGTRLTVL.

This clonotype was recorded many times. This chain's CDR3 is CASSYRRSSTGELFF. CDR3 sequence (DNA): TGTGCCAGCAGCTACCGACGAAGCAGTACCGGGGAGCTGTTTTTT. This sequence joins TRBV7-2 and TRBJ2-2; unclear D gene. The CDR3 has 15 residues. The ends were cut back, 4 bases at V and 5 bases at J, with 14 bases in the middle. Per germline, CDR1 SGHTA and CDR2 FQGNSA.

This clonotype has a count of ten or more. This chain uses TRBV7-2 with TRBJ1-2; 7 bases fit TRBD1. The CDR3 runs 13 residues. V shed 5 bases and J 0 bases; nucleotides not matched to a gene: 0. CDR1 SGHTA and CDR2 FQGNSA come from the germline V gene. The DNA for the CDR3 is TGTGCCAGCAGCCAGGGGGCTAACTATGGCTACACCTTC. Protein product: CASSQGANYGYTF.

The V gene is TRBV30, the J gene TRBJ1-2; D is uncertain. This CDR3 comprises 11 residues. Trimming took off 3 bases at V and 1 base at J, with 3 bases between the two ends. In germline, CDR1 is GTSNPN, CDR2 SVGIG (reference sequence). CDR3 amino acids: CAWSLNYGYTF. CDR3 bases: TGTGCCTGGAGCCTTAACTATGGCTACACCTTC.

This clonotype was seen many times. The CDR3: CASSSGEGDYGYTF. DNA of the CDR3: TGTGCCAGCAGCTCTGGGGAGGGGGACTATGGCTACACCTTC. This sequence joins TRBV5-6 and TRBJ1-2; D is perhaps TRBD1 (6 bases). This CDR3 has 14 residues. Trimming took 3 bases from V and 3 from J, leaving 12 bases between them. Germline CDR1 reads SGHDT; CDR2 reads YYEEEE.

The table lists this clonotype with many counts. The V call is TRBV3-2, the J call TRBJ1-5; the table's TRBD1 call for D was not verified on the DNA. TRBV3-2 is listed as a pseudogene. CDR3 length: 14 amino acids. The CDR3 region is CASSQGGGDQPQHF. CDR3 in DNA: TGTGCCAGCAGCCAGGGGGGGGGCGATCAGCCCCAGCATTTT.

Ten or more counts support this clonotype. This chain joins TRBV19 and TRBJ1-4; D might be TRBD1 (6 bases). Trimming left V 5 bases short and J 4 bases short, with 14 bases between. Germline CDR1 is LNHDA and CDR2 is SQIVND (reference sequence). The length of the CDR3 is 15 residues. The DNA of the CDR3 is TGTGCCAGTAGTCCACAGGGATTGGGTAATGAAAAACTGTTTTTT. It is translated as CASSPQGLGNEKLFF.

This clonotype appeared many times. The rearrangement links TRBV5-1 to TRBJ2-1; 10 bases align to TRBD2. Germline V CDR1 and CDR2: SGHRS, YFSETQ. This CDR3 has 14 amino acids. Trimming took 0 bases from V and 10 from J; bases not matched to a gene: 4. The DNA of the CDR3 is TGCGCCAGCAGCTTGGCAACTAGCGGGGAAGAGCAGTTCTTC. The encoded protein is CASSLATSGEEQFF.

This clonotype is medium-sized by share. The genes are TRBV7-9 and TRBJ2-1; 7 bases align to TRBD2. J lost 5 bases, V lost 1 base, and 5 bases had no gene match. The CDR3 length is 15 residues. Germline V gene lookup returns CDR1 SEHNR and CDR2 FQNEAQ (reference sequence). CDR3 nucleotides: TGTGCCAGCAGCTTAGTTGGAGCGGGGAACAATGAGCAGTTCTTC. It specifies CASSLVGAGNNEQFF.